This T cell receptor beta chain was recorded in a study of shared clonotypes between healthy human individuals. CD45RO-negative CD8 cells positively selected for CCR7 made up the naive population, which excluded terminally differentiated effector memory CD45RA+ cells. The CDR3 is 16 amino acids. Germline assignment: CDR1 SGHAT and CDR2 FQNNGV. The trim removed 1 base at V and 7 bases at J, leaving 3 bases unmatched. Clones were sequenced by immunoSEQ multiplex PCR, and TCRdb holds only the in-frame ones, with some missing. This sample yields about 2.1 million clones, of which 90% to 95% are seen a single time; 1.5% to 2% belongs to the top ten.

J is TRBJ2-1 and V is TRBV11-2; 14 bases are shared with TRBD2. The clonotype comes from a young man in good health. Some clones in this sample may be carry-over from other donors' samples. The sequencing sample was made of naive CD8+ T cells from PBMCs. The CDR3 spells CASSLGRLAGGNEQFF. The CDR3 DNA reads as TGTGCCAGCAGCTTAGGCCGACTAGCGGGAGGGAATGAGCAGTTCTTC.